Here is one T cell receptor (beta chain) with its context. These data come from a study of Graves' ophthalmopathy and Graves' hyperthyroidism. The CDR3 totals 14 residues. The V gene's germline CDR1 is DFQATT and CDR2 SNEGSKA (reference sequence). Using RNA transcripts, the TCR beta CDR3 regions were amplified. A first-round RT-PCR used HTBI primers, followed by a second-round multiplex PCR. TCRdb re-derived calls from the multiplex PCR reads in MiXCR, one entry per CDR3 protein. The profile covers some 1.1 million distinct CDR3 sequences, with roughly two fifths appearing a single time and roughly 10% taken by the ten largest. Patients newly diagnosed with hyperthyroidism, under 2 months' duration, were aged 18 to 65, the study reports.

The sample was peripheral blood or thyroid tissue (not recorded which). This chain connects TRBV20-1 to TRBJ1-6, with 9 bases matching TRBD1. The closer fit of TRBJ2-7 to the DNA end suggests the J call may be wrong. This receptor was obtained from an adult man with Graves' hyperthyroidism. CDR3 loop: CSARAWGTGNEQYF. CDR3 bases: TGCAGTGCTAGAGCTTGGGGGACAGGGAACGAGCAGTACTTC.